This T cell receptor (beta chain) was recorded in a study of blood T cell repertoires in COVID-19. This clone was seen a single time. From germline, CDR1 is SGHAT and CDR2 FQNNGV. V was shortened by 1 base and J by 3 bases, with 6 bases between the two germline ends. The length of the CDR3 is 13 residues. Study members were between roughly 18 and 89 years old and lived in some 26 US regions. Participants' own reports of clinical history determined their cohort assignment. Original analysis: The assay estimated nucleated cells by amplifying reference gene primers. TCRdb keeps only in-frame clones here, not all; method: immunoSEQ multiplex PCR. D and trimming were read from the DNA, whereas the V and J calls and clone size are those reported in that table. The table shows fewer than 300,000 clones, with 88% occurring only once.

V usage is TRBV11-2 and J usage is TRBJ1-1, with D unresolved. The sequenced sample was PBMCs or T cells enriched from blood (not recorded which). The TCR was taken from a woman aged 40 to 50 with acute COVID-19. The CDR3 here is CASSLGSYTEAFF. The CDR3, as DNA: TGTGCCAGCAGCTTAGGTTCGTACACTGAAGCTTTCTTT.